Below are 5 T cell receptor beta chains sequenced from a single sample in a study of T cell responses to AZD1222 COVID-19 vaccine. Using immunoSEQ multiplex PCR, the repertoire was profiled, and TCRdb retains in-frame clones only, with some absent. Here the sample spans 170,000 or so clones, 85% to 95% being singletons. The sequences come from peripheral blood, collected 28 days after the second dose of the MenACWY control vaccine. These receptors were taken from an adult who received the MenACWY meningococcal vaccine as a control.

The chain links TRBV6-4 to TRBJ1-1, with a tentative D call TRBD1 (6 bases). Germline CDR1 reads MRHNA; CDR2 reads SNTAGT. Trimming shortened V by 5 bases and J by 5 bases, and 21 bases separated the two germline ends. CDR3 length equals 16 residues. In nucleotides, the CDR3 is TGTGCCAGCAGTAGGGCGGCCAGCCCAGGGGCGACTGAAGCTTTCTTT. Its translation: CASSRAASPGATEAFF.

The chain joins TRBV7-6 to TRBJ2-3, with 9 nucleotides matching TRBD2. CDR1 is SGHVS and CDR2 is FNYEAQ in the germline V gene. This CDR3 region has 19 residues. V dropped 1 base and J dropped 5; count of bases not matched to a gene: 16. The CDR3 DNA reads as TGTGCCAGCAGCTTAGGGACCTTGAGTAGCGGGGGTTCTAGAGATACGCAGTATTTT. It specifies CASSLGTLSSGGSRDTQYF.

The V and J genes are TRBV27 and TRBJ2-5; 8 bases align to TRBD2. CDR3 length: 18 amino acids. Trimming at V came to 0 bases and at J to 5 bases, leaving 14 bases not matched to a gene. The germline V gene has CDR1 MNHEY and CDR2 SMNVEV (reference sequence). CDR3 sequence: CASSLSWAGGRPSETQYF. CDR3 DNA: TGTGCCAGCAGTTTATCTTGGGCGGGAGGCAGGCCATCGGAGACCCAGTACTTC.

The gene calls are TRBV4-3 and TRBJ1-2; a weak D match, TRBD1 (5 bases). Germline V lookup: CDR1 LGHNA, CDR2 YSLEER. V gave up 0 bases and J gave up 5 bases, with 13 bases separating them. The CDR3 runs 15 residues. The CDR3 nucleotides read TGCGCCAGCAGCCAAGATTACGGGGGGGATTATGGCTACACCTTC. Translation gives CASSQDYGGDYGYTF.

V gene TRBV7-2 combines with J gene TRBJ2-5, with TRBD2 matching 10 bases. The CDR3 loop spans 16 amino acids. Germline V CDR1 and CDR2: SGHTA, FQGNSA. The ends lost 2 bases at V and 4 bases at J; junction bases unmatched: 7. The CDR3 loop reads CASSLSSGGLGETQYF. The CDR3 DNA follows: TGTGCCAGCAGCTTATCTAGCGGGGGTCTCGGAGAGACCCAGTACTTC.